This T cell receptor beta chain was observed in a study of T cell responses to AZD1222 COVID-19 vaccine (dated by TCRdb to 2020 to 2023). For the wider study: Because spike-specific TCR depth and breadth did not differ between the two schedules, AZD1222 recipients who got a second dose at roughly 4 weeks were pooled with those who got a second dose at roughly 12 weeks. TCR sequencing was performed for about 250 trial participants, of whom about 200 were given two doses of AZD1222 and around 25 were given two doses of MenACWY control vaccine. Enrollment into the trials was organized by age into subgroups of 18-55, 56-69 and 70-plus years, and those subgroups contained approximately 150, 30 and 60 TCR-sequenced participants, respectively.

With regard to this clone: Which antigen it targets is not known. It has no much larger one-base neighbor in the sample; base qualities were not kept.

The time point tag for this specimen amounts to: baseline before first vaccination. Vaccinee samples came from UK trials COV001 and COV002, including a single-blind randomized controlled phase 2/3 trial of AZD1222 (ChAdOx1 nCoV-19) in healthy adults. For TCRbeta chain sequencing, PBMC samples from trial participants were taken at day 0 and at day 28 after the second dose. The CDR3 regions of human TCRbeta chains were analyzed by immunosequencing. The paper's data handling went like this. Repertoire TCRs were checked for matches against a reference library of SARS-CoV-2-specific TCRs that had been generated using the MIRA antigen-specificity platform. Breadth meant the fraction of unique TCRs that were SARS-CoV-2-associated, whereas depth meant the fraction of total T cells that were SARS-CoV-2-associated. Using the MIRA data, each spike-specific TCR was assigned both to the spike region to which the TCR was reactive and to a CD4 or CD8 class. Log10-transformed breadth and depth values were compared by one-way ANOVA with Sidak's multiple comparisons tests. As stored in TCRdb, this immuneACCESS dataset retains in-frame rearrangements with V and J assigned. A fraction of the clones does not appear; measured against another copy, unresolved V genes explain less than half of the discrepancy, and the remainder lacks a known reason. V, J and clone size derive from that table, while D and trimming were established from the DNA sequence. The sample table records some 130,000 clones; over 85% of these occur just once. 1.5% to 2% of the sample goes to the ten largest clones.

Paper-wide results and their limitations: After two AZD1222 doses, both the breadth and the depth of spike-specific TCRs were significantly higher than at day 0 and than in MenACWY recipients. Participants were mostly white British and included more females than males, and it was suggested by the authors that clonal diversity may have been underestimated. Because no day 14 peak-response samples were available, repertoires were characterized only after the peak T cell response. In the small 56-69-year group, the increase in depth fell short of significance, most likely because of low power. Conclusions about previously exposed vaccinees were limited because only a handful of AZD1222 recipients were SARS-CoV-2 seropositive at baseline. Nearly half of unique spike-specific TCRs reportedly recognized epitopes outside regions mutated in the B.1.351 and B.1.1.7 variants. The whole spike protein was spanned by vaccine-associated CD4 TCRs, and dominant responses were seen in regions 160-218 and 743-854.

Spanning cysteine to phenylalanine, the CDR3 consists of 12 amino acids. Only the CDR3 portion is preserved as DNA: 36 bases, with reading frame beginning at the first base. CDR1 SNHLY and CDR2 FYNNEI were looked up in the germline V gene. Here V drops 1 base and J drops 13 bases, and the junction holds 4 bases not matched to any gene. This specimen was peripheral blood, taken on day 0 of AZD1222 vaccination. The sequence links TRBV2 to TRBJ2-5; 9 central bases correspond to TRBD2. The receptor comes from an adult in good health. The nucleotide sequence reads as follows: TGTGCCAGCAGTGAAGGACTAGCGGAGGGGTACTTC. It is translated as CASSEGLAEGYF.